These 12 T cell receptor beta chains originate from one sample sequenced in a study of cytomegalovirus exposure and HLA in healthy donors. The PCR ran on 60 Vbeta and 13 Jbeta primers. The repertoire was sequenced with immunoSEQ multiplex PCR; TCRdb's copy has only in-frame clones and lacks some. The sample consists of 100,000 to 150,000 clones, approximately 81% of them appearing once. The sample was PBMCs. All receptors come from a man between 18 and 29 years old in good health and CMV-seropositive.

The V call is TRBV2, the J call TRBJ2-1; TRBD2 matches at 9 bases. The V gene end was trimmed by 5 bases and the J gene end by 9 bases; junction bases not matched to a gene: 8. CDR3 size: 14 residues. Germline V gene data show CDR1 as SNHLY and CDR2 as FYNNEI. The CDR3 is CASSRRGGSGEQFF. For the CDR3, the DNA is TGTGCCAGCAGTAGGCGGGGGGGCTCAGGTGAGCAGTTCTTC.

The chain carries TRBV5-1 and TRBJ2-5; D perhaps matches TRBD1 (6 bases). The J call could be wrong; TRBJ2-7 is a better fit for the DNA end. Germline V gene lookup returns CDR1 SGHRS and CDR2 YFSETQ. The CDR3 runs 13 residues. The chain's CDR3 is CASSLVRGYEQYF. The CDR3 DNA reads as TGCGCCAGCAGCTTGGTCAGGGGTTACGAGCAGTACTTC.

The chain recombines TRBV5-6 with TRBJ1-1, with D uncertain. CDR3 size: 13 residues. Per the germline V gene, CDR1 is SGHDT and CDR2 is YYEEEE. The V end lost 0 bases, the J end lost 5 bases, and 8 bases lay between the germline ends. The CDR3 sequence is CASSLEQRTEAFF. The DNA of the CDR3 is TGTGCCAGCAGCTTGGAACAGCGGACTGAAGCTTTCTTT.

This chain uses TRBV4-1 with TRBJ2-7; no clear D gene. Germline values: CDR1 MGHRA, CDR2 YSYEKL. The CDR3 sequence is 13 residues long. Trimming shortened V by 2 bases and J by 1 base, and 6 bases separated the two germline ends. The CDR3 DNA is TGCGCCAGCAGCCAACAGGTGTCCTACGAGCAGTACTTC. This gives the protein CASSQQVSYEQYF.

The V gene is TRBV12-5, the J gene TRBJ2-7; maybe TRBD1 (6 bases). The V and J ends lost 1 base and 5 bases respectively, with 9 bases between them. The CDR3 covers 13 residues. Germline CDR1 and CDR2: LGHNT and FRNRAP. CDR3 amino acids: CASGLGGQDEQYF. The CDR3, as DNA: TGTGCTAGTGGTTTGGGGGGACAAGACGAGCAGTACTTC.

The chain employs TRBV18 and TRBJ1-2; 7 positions match TRBD1. The CDR3 has 17 amino acids. The trim removed 2 bases at V and 4 bases at J, leaving 13 bases unmatched. Germline loops: CDR1 KGHSH, CDR2 LQKENI. CDR3 in DNA: TGTGCCAGCTCACCAACAGGGGCAGCCCCTAGGACCTATGGCTACACCTTC. Translated: CASSPTGAAPRTYGYTF.

This clone was counted once. The chain combines TRBV19 with TRBJ1-1, with D possibly being TRBD1 (5 bases). The CDR3 runs 13 residues. V was trimmed by 5 bases and J by 3 bases, leaving 10 bases between them. Per the germline V gene, CDR1 is LNHDA and CDR2 is SQIVND (reference sequence). The CDR3 reads CASSRGGDTEAFF. CDR3 DNA: TGTGCCAGTAGTCGAGGAGGGGACACTGAAGCTTTCTTT.

The rearrangement uses TRBV5-1 and TRBJ2-7; 7 nucleotides agree with TRBD1. The CDR3 spans 13 residues. Germline assignment: CDR1 SGHRS and CDR2 YFSETQ. V shed 4 bases, J shed 9 bases, and the junction held 10 bases outside the gene matches. The CDR3 coding sequence is TGCGCCAGCAGCCCAGGACAGGATACGGCGCAGTACTTC. As protein: CASSPGQDTAQYF.

This chain connects TRBV19 to TRBJ1-5; D perhaps matches TRBD1 (6 bases). Trimming removed 5 bases from V and 4 bases from J, with 12 bases in between. Germline V gives CDR1 LNHDA, CDR2 SQIVND (reference sequence). The CDR3 spans 14 residues. The CDR3 DNA is TGTGCCAGTAGTGATGGACAGTTTAATCAGCCCCAGCATTTT. It specifies CASSDGQFNQPQHF.

The J gene is TRBJ2-7, the V gene TRBV5-4; no clear D. V dropped 2 bases and J dropped 0 bases, with 12 bases sitting between them. Looked up from germline, CDR1 is SGHNT and CDR2 is YYREEE (reference sequence). The CDR3 extends over 15 amino acids. The CDR3 region has the DNA TGTGCCAGCAGCTTCAACCTGGGCAACTCCTACGAGCAGTACTTC. It is translated as CASSFNLGNSYEQYF. Looking up the rest from reference TRBV5-4 and TRBJ2-7 gives the full variable domain: ETGVTQSPTHLIKTRGQQVTLRCSSQSGHNTVSWYQQALGQGPQFIFQYYREEENGRGNFPPRFSGLQFPNYSSELNVNALELDDSALYLCASSFNLGNSYEQYFGPGTRLTVT.

The chain is built from TRBV9 and TRBJ2-7, with D maybe TRBD1 (5 bases). The length of the CDR3 is 13 residues. Germline CDR1 is SGDLS and CDR2 is YYNGEE. Trimming cost V 5 bases and J 3 bases, with 12 bases left between them. The CDR3 DNA follows: TGTGCCAGCAGTCAGGGTACCCTCTACGAGCAGTACTTC. Translated: CASSQGTLYEQYF. Full variable domain (rest looked up from reference TRBV9 and TRBJ2-7): DSGVTQTPKHLITATGQRVTLRCSPRSGDLSVYWYQQSLDQGLQFLIQYYNGEERAKGNILERFSAQQFPDLHSELNLSSLELGDSALYFCASSQGTLYEQYFGPGTRLTVT.

The J gene is TRBJ1-5, the V gene TRBV5-1, with a tentative D call TRBD1 (6 bases). The V end was cut by 1 base, the J end by 0 bases, with 8 bases between. This CDR3 spans 15 amino acids. Germline loops: CDR1 SGHRS, CDR2 YFSETQ. DNA of the CDR3: TGCGCCAGCAGCTTGTCAGGGGATAGCAATCAGCCCCAGCATTTT. Encoded protein: CASSLSGDSNQPQHF. Variable domain in full (rest from reference TRBV5-1 and TRBJ1-5): KAGVTQTPRYLIKTRGQQVTLSCSPISGHRSVSWYQQTPGQGLQFLFEYFSETQRNKGNFPGRFSGRQFSNSRSEMNVSTLELGDSALYLCASSLSGDSNQPQHFGDGTRLSIL.